The clone carrying this TCR beta chain was detected many times. Antigen: not known. These patients, aged 18 to 65, had recently diagnosed hyperthyroidism lasting under 2 months. The CDR3 extends over 15 amino acids. V gave up 5 bases and J gave up 3 bases; unmatched junction bases: 8. The germline V gene encodes CDR1 SGHTA and CDR2 FQGNSA. These data originate in a study of T cells in Graves' hyperthyroidism and ophthalmopathy. Findings and caveats of the study: Progression to ophthalmopathy was predicted a median of 6.5 months early.

Using RNA transcripts as the source, TCR beta CDR3 regions were amplified. HTBI primers were used for first-round RT-PCR of the TCR CDR3. TCRdb independently ran MiXCR on the multiplex PCR reads; one entry per CDR3 protein. The sample yields about 560,000 distinct CDR3 sequences, over 15% seen once. The source material was blood. The V gene is TRBV7-2, the J gene TRBJ2-3, with TRBD2 identical over 7 bases. The source of this sequence is a woman aged 18-30 years with Graves' hyperthyroidism. In DNA form, the CDR3 reads TGTGCCAGCAGCCCACTAGTGGGGGGGACAGATACGCAGTATTTT. Translating gives CASSPLVGGTDTQYF.